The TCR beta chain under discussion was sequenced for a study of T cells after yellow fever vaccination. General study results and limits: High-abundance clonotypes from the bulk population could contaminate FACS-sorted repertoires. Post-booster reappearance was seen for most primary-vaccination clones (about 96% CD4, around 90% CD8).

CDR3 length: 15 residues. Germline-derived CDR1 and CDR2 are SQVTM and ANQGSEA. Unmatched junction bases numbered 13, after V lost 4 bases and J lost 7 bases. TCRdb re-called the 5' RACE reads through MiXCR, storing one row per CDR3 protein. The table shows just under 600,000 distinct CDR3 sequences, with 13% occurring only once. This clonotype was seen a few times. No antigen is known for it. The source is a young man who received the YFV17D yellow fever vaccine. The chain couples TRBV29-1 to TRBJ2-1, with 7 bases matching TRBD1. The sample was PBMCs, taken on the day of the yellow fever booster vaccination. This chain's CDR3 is CSVVGDSIRRNEQFF. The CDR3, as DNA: TGCAGCGTTGTAGGGGACAGTATCAGAAGAAATGAGCAGTTCTTC.